The source of this T cell receptor beta chain is a study of sequential checkpoint blockade in melanoma. The protocol was immunoSEQ multiplex PCR, while the TCRdb copy is restricted to in-frame clones and leaves out a portion. The sample contains 20,000 or so clones, around 82% of which appear only once. Treatment in this sample: randomized to nivolumab then ipilimumab (arm A) or the reverse (arm B). This clone rates as medium-sized. The CDR3 contains 16 residues. Germline V lookup: CDR1 WSHSY, CDR2 SAAADI. J gave up 3 bases and V 1 base, and 7 bases lay outside the gene matches. The origin of this receptor is a human donor with melanoma. The sequences come from CD8+ T cells sorted from blood (inferred from file names), collected from a patient given nivolumab and ipilimumab in sequence. The chain carries TRBV10-2 and TRBJ2-7; 9 nucleotides agree with TRBD2. CDR3 in DNA: TGCGCCAGCAGTGAGTTGTGGACTAGCGTAAACTACGAGCAGTACTTC. It codes for CASSELWTSVNYEQYF.